The clone carrying this T cell receptor beta chain was counted a few times. The data were obtained in a study of blood T cell repertoires in COVID-19. Study context: Samples representing acute and convalescent COVID-19 were sourced from the United States, Italy and Spain. In each case, the material was cDNA or gDNA derived from T cells, B-cell-depleted T cells, or PBMCs.

In the original analysis: Reference gene primer amplification gave nucleated cell count estimates. The assay was immunoSEQ multiplex PCR, and TCRdb's table has in-frame clones only and misses some. The DNA gave D and trimming, while V, J and clone size come from that table. The sample includes 90,000 to 120,000 clones, about 87% of them seen just once. There are 13 residues in the CDR3. Trimming removed 5 bases from V and 8 bases from J, with 12 bases in between. Germline CDR1 reads SGHVS; CDR2 reads FQNEAQ. Sequences were obtained from peripheral blood. The chain combines TRBV7-8 with TRBJ1-4; no definite D call. This sequence originates from a man aged 45-65 years with acute or convalescent COVID-19. The CDR3 nucleotides read TGTGCCAGCAGCCCTGTCCGAGGGGAAAAACTGTTTTTT. Translation gives CASSPVRGEKLFF.